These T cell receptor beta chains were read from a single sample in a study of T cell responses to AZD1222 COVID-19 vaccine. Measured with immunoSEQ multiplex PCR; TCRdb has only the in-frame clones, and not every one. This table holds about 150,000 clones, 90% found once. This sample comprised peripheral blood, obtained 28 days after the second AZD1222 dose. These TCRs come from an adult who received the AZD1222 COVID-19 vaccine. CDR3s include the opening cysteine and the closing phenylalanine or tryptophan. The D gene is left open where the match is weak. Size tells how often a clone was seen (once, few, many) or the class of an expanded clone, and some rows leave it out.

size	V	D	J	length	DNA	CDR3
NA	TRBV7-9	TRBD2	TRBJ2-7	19	TGTGCCAGCAGCTTAGTGGAGGGGAGGCTAGCGGACATCTCCTACGAGCAGTACTTC	CASSLVEGRLADISYEQYF
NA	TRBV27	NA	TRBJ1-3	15	TGTGCCAGCATGAGGGGAGGTCTCTCTGGAAACACCATATATTTT	CASMRGGLSGNTIYF
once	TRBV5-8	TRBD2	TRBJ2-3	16	TGTGCCAGCAGCCGTGGACTAGCGGGAAGCACAGATACGCAGTATTTT	CASSRGLAGSTDTQYF
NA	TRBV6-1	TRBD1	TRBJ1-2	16	TGTGCCAGCAGTGAAGCGGGGGGGACAGTCAACTATGGCTACACCTTC	CASSEAGGTVNYGYTF
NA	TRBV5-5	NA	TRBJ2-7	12	TGTGCCAGCAGACGGGCCCCCGATGAGCAGTACTTC	CASRRAPDEQYF
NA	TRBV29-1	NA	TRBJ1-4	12	TGCAGCGTTGAAGATCCAGATGAAAAACTGTTTTTT	CSVEDPDEKLFF
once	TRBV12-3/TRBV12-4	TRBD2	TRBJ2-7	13	TGTGCCAGCAGTCGGACTAGCTTTGGCGAGCAGTACTTC	CASSRTSFGEQYF
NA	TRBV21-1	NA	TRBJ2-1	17	TGTGCCAGCAGCCGGAGGTGCGGGAGGGTCCCCTACAATGAGCAGTTCTTC	CASSRRCGRVPYNEQFF
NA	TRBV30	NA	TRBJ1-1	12	TGTGCCTGGAGTGCTTACGACCTTGAAGCTTTCTTT	CAWSAYDLEAFF
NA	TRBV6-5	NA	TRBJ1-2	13	TGTGCCAGCAGTTACGGGACAACGGATGGCTACACCTTC	CASSYGTTDGYTF
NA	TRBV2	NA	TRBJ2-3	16	TGTGCCAGCAGTAAAGGTGCTAGAGAGGAGGGGGATACGCAGTATTTT	CASSKGAREEGDTQYF
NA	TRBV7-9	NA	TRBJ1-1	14	TGTGCCAGCAGCTTAGAGACTTTGAACACTGAAGCTTTCTTT	CASSLETLNTEAFF
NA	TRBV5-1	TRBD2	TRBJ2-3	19	TGCGCCAGCAGCTACTCTTGGGTGGGAAGCGGGGAAGTCACAGATACGCAGTATTTT	CASSYSWVGSGEVTDTQYF
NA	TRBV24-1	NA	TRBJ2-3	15	TGTGCCACCAGTGAAGGGCTCGAAGACACAGATACGCAGTATTTT	CATSEGLEDTDTQYF
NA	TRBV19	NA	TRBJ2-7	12	TGTGCCACCCCGGGGAGGACCTACGAGCAGTACTTC	CATPGRTYEQYF
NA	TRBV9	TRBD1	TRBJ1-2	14	TGTGCCAGCAGCCCCGGGCAGGGGGGCTATGGCTACACCTTC	CASSPGQGGYGYTF
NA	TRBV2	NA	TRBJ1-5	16	TGTGCCAGCAGTCCACTTAGGGGAAGGGGCAATCAGCCCCAGCATTTT	CASSPLRGRGNQPQHF
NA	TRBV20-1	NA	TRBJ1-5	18	TGCAGTGCTAGTCCCACAATATCCAGGGTCTCTAGCAATCAGCCCCAGCATTTT	CSASPTISRVSSNQPQHF
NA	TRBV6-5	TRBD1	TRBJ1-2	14	TGTGCCAGCAGTTACCAGGGGGGCGGCTATGGCTACACCTTC	CASSYQGGGYGYTF
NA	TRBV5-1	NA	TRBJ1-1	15	TGCGCCAGCAGCTTGGATCTGGGGGCGAACACTGAAGCTTTCTTT	CASSLDLGANTEAFF
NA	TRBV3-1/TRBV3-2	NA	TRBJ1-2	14	TGTGCCAGCAGCCAAGAGTCCAGCTATTATGGCTACACCTTC	CASSQESSYYGYTF
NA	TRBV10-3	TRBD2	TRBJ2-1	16	TGTGCCATCAGTGAGAGGGCGACTAGCGGGGACAATGAGCAGTTCTTC	CAISERATSGDNEQFF
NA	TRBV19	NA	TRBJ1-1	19	TGTGCCAGTAGTATAGGCAGAGAGGGCCACAGTTGGGTGAACACTGAAGCTTTCTTT	CASSIGREGHSWVNTEAFF
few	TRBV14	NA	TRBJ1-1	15	TGTGCCAGCAGCCAAGAACTGGGAACGAACACTGAAGCTTTCTTT	CASSQELGTNTEAFF
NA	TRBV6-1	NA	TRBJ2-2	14	TGTGCCAGCAGTGAAGCGCTTAACACCGGGGAGCTGTTTTTT	CASSEALNTGELFF
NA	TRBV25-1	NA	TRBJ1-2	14	TGTGCCAGCAGTTCCTCAATTGGGGGGGAGGGCTACACCTTC	CASSSSIGGEGYTF
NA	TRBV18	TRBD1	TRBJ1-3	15	TGTGCCAGCTCAGGACAGGGGGCAGCTGGAAACACCATATATTTT	CASSGQGAAGNTIYF
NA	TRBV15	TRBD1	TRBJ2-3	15	TGTGCCACCAGCCCGGACAGGGGGGGCACAGATACGCAGTATTTT	CATSPDRGGTDTQYF
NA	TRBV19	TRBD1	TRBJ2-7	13	TGTGCCAGTAAACGGACAGGGAGTTACGAGCAGTACTTC	CASKRTGSYEQYF
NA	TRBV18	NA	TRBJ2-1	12	TGTGCCAGCTCATCCGGGTTTGATGAGCAGTTCTTC	CASSSGFDEQFF
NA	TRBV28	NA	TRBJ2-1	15	TGTGCCAGCAGTTCGTATCAGTGGGAAGGGTATGAGCAGTTCTTC	CASSSYQWEGYEQFF
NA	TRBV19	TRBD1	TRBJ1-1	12	TGTGCCAGTACTGGGACAGCCCCTGAAGCTTTCTTT	CASTGTAPEAFF
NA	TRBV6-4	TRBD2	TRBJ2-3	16	TGTGCCAGCAGTGACGGAGAAGCGGGAGTGGCAGATACGCAGTATTTT	CASSDGEAGVADTQYF
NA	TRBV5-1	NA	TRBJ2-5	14	TGCGCCAGCAGCCCCACGACACGAAAAGAGACCCAGTACTTC	CASSPTTRKETQYF
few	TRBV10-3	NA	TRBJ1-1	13	TGTGCCATCAACCAGGGTAGGAACACTGAAGCTTTCTTT	CAINQGRNTEAFF
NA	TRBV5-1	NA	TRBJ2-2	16	TGCGCCAGCAGCCCCGCCGGGACTCCCTTCGCCGGGGAGCTGTTTTTT	CASSPAGTPFAGELFF
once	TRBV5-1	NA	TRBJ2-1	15	TGCGCCAGCAGCCGGGAAGGGTTTTTAGACAATGAGCAGTTCTTC	CASSREGFLDNEQFF
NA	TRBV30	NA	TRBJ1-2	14	TGTGCCTGGATATGGTCGGAGGTTAACTATGGCTACACCTTC	CAWIWSEVNYGYTF
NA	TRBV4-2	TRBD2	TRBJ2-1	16	TGTGCCAGCAGCCAACCTAGCGGGAGCTCCTACAATGAGCAGTTCTTC	CASSQPSGSSYNEQFF
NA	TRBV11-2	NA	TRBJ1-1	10	TGTGCCAGCAGCTCCGCTGAAGCTTTCTTT	CASSSAEAFF
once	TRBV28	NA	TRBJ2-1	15	TGTGCCAGCATGGAGGGGGCCAGCTCCTACAATGAGCAGTTCTTC	CASMEGASSYNEQFF
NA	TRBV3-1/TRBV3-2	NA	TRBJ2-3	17	TGTGCCAGCAGCCGTCCCACGTTGGTCCAGGGCACAGATACGCAGTATTTT	CASSRPTLVQGTDTQYF
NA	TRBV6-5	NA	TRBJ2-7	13	TGTGCCAGCAGTTCGGACAGCACCTACGAGCAGTACTTC	CASSSDSTYEQYF